This T cell receptor (beta chain) emerged from a study of beta chain features in type 1 diabetes. The germline gives CDR1 MNHNY, CDR2 SVGAGI (reference sequence). The CDR3 is made up of 14 amino acids. Trimming removed 6 bases from V and 7 bases from J; junction bases left unmatched: 5. Investigators reverse transcribed all isolated RNA, so they sequenced expressed TCRB transcripts. Sequenced by immunoSEQ multiplex PCR; TCRdb stores in-frame clones only, minus some. This sample has about 320,000 clones, with roughly 15% found just once. This clone has a handful of counts. The antigen is not known. Whole-study findings and limits: Shorter TCRB CDR3s, moderately but significantly so, marked every one of the four CD4+ subsets in Type 1 diabetes patients.

Purity of each sorted population was above 95%. The rearrangement links TRBV6-6 to TRBJ2-3, with TRBD2 matching over 12 bases. The material sequenced was central memory CD4+ T cells from blood. The clonotype comes from a man under 40 in good health. CDR3 sequence (DNA): TGTGCCAGCAGGGCTAGCGGGAGGGGGTATACGCAGTATTTT. It specifies CASRASGRGYTQYF.